This TCR beta chain was recorded in a study of Ad26.COV2.S vaccination and SARS-CoV-2 variants. For the study at large: Administration of Ad26.COV2.S was intramuscular, either once or twice 56 days apart.

As to treatment: about 20 received Ad26.COV2.S at low or high dose, single or two shots; several received placebo; per-sample allocation not given. Collection of samples fell on day 63 after the first vaccine or placebo injection. The individual, an adult aged 18-55 years, was a donor in Boston. A remark on this clone: Its target is unknown.

Germline V lookup: CDR1 MNHEY, CDR2 SMNVEV (reference sequence). V was cut by 8 bases and J by 4 bases, with 11 bases left in between. The CDR3 extends over 12 amino acids. General study points: The authors reported substantial breadth in spike-specific CD8+ and CD4+ T cell responses after vaccination. Measurement of non-spike TCR breadth gave similar results in vaccine and placebo recipients.

Produced via immunoSEQ multiplex PCR; TCRdb's table is partial and in-frame only. The data show around 420,000 clones, with roughly 90% seen just once and around 3.6% held by the top ten. This chain joins TRBV27 and TRBJ1-1; TRBD1 might be the D (6 bases). The specimen was peripheral blood, collected in a trial of Ad26.COV2.S vaccine versus placebo. This clonotype originated in a person between 18 and 65 years old who received the Ad26.COV2.S COVID-19 vaccine or a placebo. In nucleotides, the CDR3 is TGTGCCAGCTGGACAGTAGGCACTGAAGCTTTCTTT. Translation gives CASWTVGTEAFF.